Reported below is one T cell receptor (beta chain). V lost 3 bases, J lost 4 bases, and 1 base stayed unmatched. The CDR3 covers 15 residues. Germline CDR1 reads SGHTA; CDR2 reads FQGNSA. The sample is drawn from a study of blood T cell repertoires in COVID-19. Study background: Nucleic acid was either cDNA or gDNA, and it came from T cells, B-cell-depleted T cells, or PBMCs.

Clones were sequenced by immunoSEQ multiplex PCR, and TCRdb holds only the in-frame ones, with some missing. The sample has hundreds of thousands of clones, approximately 78% seen once. Sequencing was performed on peripheral blood. The source is a woman aged 55-70 years with active or convalescent COVID-19. The chain combines TRBV7-2 with TRBJ2-3; 13 bases map to TRBD2. The CDR3 spells CASSFGLAGADTQYF. In nucleotides, the CDR3 is TGTGCCAGCAGCTTCGGACTAGCGGGGGCAGATACGCAGTATTTT.